The sequence of this T cell receptor beta chain was determined in a study of shared clonotypes between healthy human individuals. Notes on the study in general: Sample collection involved blood only; tissue repertoires are likely different.

Naive CD8 cells, CD45RO-negative and positively selected for CCR7, excluded terminally differentiated effector memory CD45RA+ cells. Recent acute infections and vaccinations were absent in the healthy HIV-negative adult donors. Of note for this clone: The antigen remains unidentified.

Sequenced by immunoSEQ multiplex PCR; TCRdb stores in-frame clones only, minus some. This table holds 800,000 or so clones, approximately 96% found once. The germline gives CDR1 MDHEN, CDR2 SYDVKM. V was shortened by 2 bases and J by 3 bases, with 8 bases between the two germline ends. This CDR3 has 14 amino acids. The sequence was obtained from a man aged 25 to 40 in good health. Sequences were obtained from naive CD8+ T cells sorted from blood. The genes are TRBV28 and TRBJ2-1; D might be TRBD2 (6 bases). The CDR3 nucleotides are TGTGCCAGCAGTTTACGGGGGATCTACAATGAGCAGTTCTTC. Encoded protein: CASSLRGIYNEQFF.